Below are 22 T cell receptor beta chains sequenced from a single sample in a study of CD8+CD57+ T cells in acquired aplastic anemia. An expansion of CD8+CD57+ cells by flow cytometry had been shown in patients chosen for sequencing. Template material for TCR beta VDJ and CDR3 profiling consisted of genomic DNA. TCRdb reprocessed the reads with MiXCR, giving one entry per CDR3 protein. Among 270,000 or so distinct CDR3 sequences listed, approximately 86% were seen once. Material: sorted CD4+, CD8+, or CD8+CD57+ T cells (not recorded which) from PBMCs. These TCRs come from a human donor with aplastic anemia.

V and J are TRBV7-3 and TRBJ2-1, with D unresolved. The CDR3 consists of 15 residues. V lost 3 bases and J 15 bases, leaving 24 bases between the germline ends. Germline CDR1 reads SGHTA; CDR2 reads FQGTGA. The CDR3 reads CASSFRVVRASETFF. The DNA of the CDR3 is TGTGCCAGCAGCTTCCGAGTTGTTCGGGCCAGTGAGACGTTCTTC. The whole variable domain, filled in from reference TRBV7-3 and TRBJ2-1, reads GAGVSQTPSNKVTEKGKYVELRCDPISGHTALYWYRQSLGQGPEFLIYFQGTGAADDSGLPNDRFFAVRPEGSVSTLKIQRTERGDSAVYLCASSFRVVRASETFFGPGTRLTVL.

A few counts support this clonotype. This chain uses TRBV9 with TRBJ1-5, with D possibly TRBD1 on 6 matching bases. Germline V lookup: CDR1 SGDLS, CDR2 YYNGEE. The CDR3 is made up of 15 amino acids. V lost 7 bases and J lost 0, with 14 bases in between. This chain's CDR3 is CASASGGLSNQPQHF. The CDR3 DNA is TGTGCCAGCGCCAGCGGGGGGCTTAGCAATCAGCCCCAGCATTTT.

The chain is built from TRBV9 and TRBJ2-3; D is undetermined. The CDR3 totals 14 residues. With 0 bases removed from V and 15 bases from J, the gap between germline ends came to 20 bases. CDR1 SGDLS and CDR2 YYNGEE come from the germline V gene. CDR3 bases: TGTGCCAGCAGCGTAGGGTCAGATACGCAGACTTTTTATTTT. Translation gives CASSVGSDTQTFYF.

This clonotype occurred once. Sequence at one end of the junction differs from germline and may be a read error. The chain links TRBV19 to TRBJ1-4; no reliable D call. CDR1 is LNHDA and CDR2 is SQIVND in the germline V gene (reference sequence). CDR3 length: 17 residues. The DNA of the CDR3 is TGTGCCAGTAGTACGCCCACCGGAGAACTGTTTAATGGAAAACTGTCTTTT. The encoded protein is CASSTPTGELFNGKLSF.

In the case of this clonotype: An end of the junction does not agree with germline; a read error may underlie this. The rearrangement links TRBV7-8 to TRBJ2-3; either TRBD1 or TRBD2 may supply D (6 bases each). The CDR3 sequence is 13 residues long. The germline V gene encodes CDR1 SGHVS and CDR2 FQNEAQ. The CDR3 protein is CASGLGGGDKKQF. The CDR3 nucleotides are TGTGCCAGCGGCTTAGGGGGAGGTGACAAGAAGCAGTTT.

This rearrangement joins TRBV15 to TRBJ2-7, with D perhaps matching TRBD1 or TRBD2 (5 bases each). The length of the CDR3 is 14 residues. CDR1 is LNHNV and CDR2 is YYDKDF in the germline V gene (reference sequence). Deletions cut 2 bases from V and 4 bases from J, with 12 bases between. The DNA for the CDR3 is TGTGCCACCAGCAGATCCTGGGGGAAGTACGAGCAGTACTTC. This codes for CATSRSWGKYEQYF.

Comment on this clonotype: One end of the junction does not line up with germline, which may come from a read error. V gene TRBV2 combines with J gene TRBJ2-6, with TRBD2 identical over 7 bases. Germline V lookup: CDR1 SNHLY, CDR2 FYNNEI. The CDR3 runs to 16 residues. CDR3 DNA: TGTGCCAGCAGCGTAGCGGGTAGCGACGGGGCCAACGTCTTGACTTTC. This sequence encodes CASSVAGSDGANVLTF.

As to this clonotype: A read error is possible here, since a much larger clone lies one base away. The V gene is TRBV7-8, the J gene TRBJ1-6, with D uncertain. From germline, CDR1 is SGHVS and CDR2 FQNEAQ. CDR3 size: 14 residues. The CDR3 protein is CASSFHPGGSALSF. CDR3 nucleotides: TGTGCCAGCAGCTTTCATCCAGGCGGGTCAGCCCTTTCCTTT. Variable domain in full (rest from reference TRBV7-8 and TRBJ1-6): GAGVSQSPRYKVAKRGQDVALRCDPISGHVSLFWYQQALGQGPEFLTYFQNEAQLDKSGLPSDRFFAERPEGSVSTLKIQRTQQEDSAVYLCASSFHPGGSALSFGNGTRLTVT.

The chain has TRBV9 and TRBJ2-4; a weak D match, TRBD2 (5 bases). The V and J ends lost 7 bases and 14 bases respectively, with 19 bases between them. The CDR3 totals 12 residues. Germline CDR1 SGDLS, CDR2 YYNGEE. CDR3 amino acids: CASGGAEPIEYF. Written as DNA, the CDR3 is TGTGCCAGCGGCGGAGCGGAGCCCATAGAGTACTTC. Looking up the rest from reference TRBV9 and TRBJ2-4 gives the full variable domain: DSGVTQTPKHLITATGQRVTLRCSPRSGDLSVYWYQQSLDQGLQFLIQYYNGEERAKGNILERFSAQQFPDLHSELNLSSLELGDSALYFCASGGAEPIEYFGAGTRLSVL.

In regard to this clonotype: A read error may account for a junction end that differs from germline. This rearrangement joins TRBV19 to TRBJ2-7; D may be TRBD2 (5 bases). Germline CDR1 LNHDA, CDR2 SQIVND (reference sequence). The CDR3 consists of 14 residues. The CDR3 sequence is CASSKASGTYEQQF. CDR3 nucleotides: TGTGCCAGTAGTAAAGCGAGCGGAACCTACGAGCAGCAGTTC.

The chain joins TRBV7-8 to TRBJ1-1; maybe TRBD1 (6 bases). Germline V CDR1 and CDR2: SGHVS, FQNEAQ. V lost 5 bases, J lost 1 base, and 14 bases lay in between. This CDR3 region has 15 residues. The CDR3 bases are TGTGCCAGCAGCGGGGAGGGGGAGGGGAACACTGAAGCTTTCTTT. Residues: CASSGEGEGNTEAFF.

Points on this clonotype: One end of the junction is discordant with germline, which a read error may explain. The genes are TRBV19 and TRBJ2-3; D is perhaps TRBD2 (5 bases). CDR3 size: 15 residues. Germline assignment: CDR1 LNHDA and CDR2 SQIVND (reference sequence). In DNA form, the CDR3 reads TGTGCCAGTAGCATAGCGTCGGCAGCTGGCGATACGCAGTATTTT. It yields the protein CASSIASAAGDTQYF. The full variable domain, in which reference TRBV19 and TRBJ2-3 provide the parts outside the CDR3, is DGGITQSPKYLFRKEGQNVTLSCEQNLNHDAMYWYRQDPGQGLRLIYYSQIVNDFQKGDIAEGYSVSREKKESFPLTVTSAQKNPTAFYLCASSIASAAGDTQYFGPGTRLTVL.

The chain employs TRBV10-3 and TRBJ2-7, with TRBD1 identical over 9 bases. The CDR3 totals 13 residues. J gave up 4 bases and V 7 bases, and 5 bases lay outside the gene matches. Germline CDR1 reads ENHRY; CDR2 reads SYGVKD. The CDR3 coding sequence is TGTGCCATCAATCCCGGACAGGGGTACGAGCAGTACTTC. As protein: CAINPGQGYEQYF.

V is TRBV25-1 and J is TRBJ2-7; D unclear. The germline CDR1 and CDR2 sequences are MGHDK and SYGVNS. The CDR3 sequence is 13 residues long. V was trimmed by 6 bases and J by 7 bases, leaving 16 bases between them. The CDR3, as DNA: TGTGCCAGCAGGAGGTCCGGGCTGGGGGAGCAGTACTTC. Protein product: CASRRSGLGEQYF.

The chain uses TRBV7-8 and TRBJ2-6; a weak D match, TRBD1 (7 bases). The CDR3 runs to 16 residues. With 3 bases removed from V and 17 bases from J, the gap between germline ends came to 26 bases. From germline, CDR1 is SGHVS and CDR2 FQNEAQ. Here the CDR3 DNA reads TGTGCCAGCAGCTTTCCTCCAGGCGGGACAGCCCTCGCCTTGACTTTC. It codes for CASSFPPGGTALALTF.

This clonotype was seen a single time. An end of the junction does not agree with germline; a read error may underlie this. The rearrangement joins TRBV7-3 to TRBJ1-2, with D maybe TRBD1 (6 bases). The CDR3 length is 13 residues. From germline, CDR1 is SGHTA and CDR2 FQGTGA. CDR3 nucleotide sequence: TGTGCCAGCAGCCAAGATGGCGGGGGCGAGTACAATTTC. Translated: CASSQDGGGEYNF.

To note about this clonotype: No conserved phenylalanine or tryptophan ends this CDR3, so it is likely a read error. The limits of the CDR3 on the DNA are not certain, so only TCRdb's listed CDR3 is given. The chain carries TRBV7-4 and TRBJ2-7. 11 amino acids form the CDR3, both terminal residues included. From germline, CDR1 is SGHVT and CDR2 SQSDAQ. The CDR3 loop is CASSERYEPYD.

The chain uses TRBV7-6 and TRBJ2-7; D gene uncertain. V dropped 3 bases and J dropped 0 bases, with 9 bases sitting between them. Germline CDR1 is SGHVS and CDR2 is FNYEAQ. This CDR3 has 14 amino acids. The CDR3 DNA sequence: TGTGCCAGCAGCTTGGTTGGCAGCTCCTACGAGCAGTACTTC. It encodes CASSLVGSSYEQYF. The whole variable domain, remainder taken from reference TRBV7-6 and TRBJ2-7, is GAGVSQSPRYKVTKRGQDVALRCDPISGHVSLYWYRQALGQGPEFLTYFNYEAQQDKSGLPNDRFSAERPEGSISTLTIQRTEQRDSAMYRCASSLVGSSYEQYFGPGTRLTVT.

The chain employs TRBV9 and TRBJ2-1, with a weak D call TRBD2 (7 bases). CDR1 is SGDLS, CDR2 YYNGEE, per germline. The CDR3 consists of 14 residues. Trimming left V 4 bases short and J 16 bases short, with 24 bases between. This CDR3 is CASSLSGTTNEKFF. CDR3 bases: TGTGCCAGCAGCTTAAGCGGGACAACCAATGAAAAATTCTTC.

About this clonotype: A much larger clone is a single base away; this may be a read error. This sequence joins TRBV6-4 and TRBJ1-2, with 10 bases aligning to TRBD1. CDR1 MRHNA and CDR2 SNTAGT come from the germline V gene. CDR3 length: 16 residues. V was pared by 6 bases and J by 4 bases, with 11 bases of the junction left unmatched. CDR3 region: CASRLQTGTGVYGYTF. The CDR3 DNA sequence: TGTGCCAGCAGGCTACAAACCGGGACAGGGGTCTATGGCTACACCTTC.

The rearrangement uses TRBV7-9 and TRBJ2-3, with D possibly matching TRBD1 (5 bases). The assigned J gene may be wrong: the sequence end matches TRBJ1-5 better. Germline V gives CDR1 SEHNR, CDR2 FQNEAQ (reference sequence). The CDR3 runs to 15 residues. The CDR3 nucleotides are TGTGCCAGCAGCTTTATAAGCGTCGGGGGGGATAAGCAGCATTTT. Translation: CASSFISVGGDKQHF.

Concerning this clonotype: Mismatch with germline at one junction end may stem from a read error. The chain joins TRBV2 to TRBJ2-3; 7 bases map to TRBD1. Germline V gene lookup returns CDR1 SNHLY and CDR2 FYNNEI. This CDR3 has 14 residues. The CDR3 DNA follows: TGTGCCAGCAGCAAAACAGGGGCTCCCAATGAAAAACTGTTT. Amino acids: CASSKTGAPNEKLF.